This TCR beta chain was identified in a study of cytomegalovirus exposure and HLA in healthy donors. Study summary: Sequencing of about 179 million T cells in an earlier analysis found some 100 million unique TCR beta sequences. The study's findings and limits: The authors considered a cluster of highly shared sequence variants likely to be a sequencing artifact.

Comments on this clone: Its target is not known. At one end the junction does not follow the germline gene, possibly because of a read error.

PCR primers comprised 60 Vbeta and 13 Jbeta primers. In the study's own analysis: Unique TCR beta chains numbered approximately 76 million in a later analysis, with about 11 million shared. Sequenced by immunoSEQ multiplex PCR; TCRdb stores in-frame clones only, minus some. D and trimming were read from the DNA, whereas the V and J calls and clone size are those reported in that table. Of about 260,000 clones listed, around 65% are singletons. The CDR3 is 15 amino acids. CDR1 and CDR2 from the germline V gene are SEHNR and FQNEAQ (reference sequence). The chain has TRBV7-9 and TRBJ2-7; no clear D. The receptor was derived from a female donor in good health and CMV-seronegative. Sequencing was carried out using PBMCs. CDR3 sequence: CSSSSPRYPSYEQYF. CDR3 coding DNA: TGTTCCAGCAGCTCGCCGAGGTACCCCTCCTACGAGCAGTACTTC.